These 27 T cell receptor beta chains originate from one sample sequenced in a study of cytomegalovirus exposure and HLA in healthy donors. Vbeta (60) and Jbeta (13) primers were used in the PCR. Measured with immunoSEQ multiplex PCR; TCRdb has only the in-frame clones, and not every one. The table lists about 170,000 clones, roughly 80% of them singletons. Sequenced material: PBMCs. The receptors come from a woman aged 18-29 years in good health and CMV-seronegative.

V usage is TRBV13 and J usage is TRBJ2-2; TRBD2 is a possible D gene (5 bases). V lost 3 bases and J lost 8, with 10 bases in between. Per germline, CDR1 PRHDT and CDR2 FYEKMQ (reference sequence). CDR3 size: 13 residues. The CDR3 protein is CASSFRGEGELFF. The CDR3 coding sequence is TGTGCCAGCAGCTTCCGGGGTGAAGGGGAGCTGTTTTTT.

This chain uses TRBV29-1 with TRBJ2-1; TRBD1 matches 8 bases. The CDR3 is 17 residues long. The V and J ends lost 3 bases and 4 bases, in that order; junction bases with no gene match: 14. CDR1 SQVTM and CDR2 ANQGSEA come from the germline V gene. The CDR3 DNA reads as TGCAGCGTTGAGAGGGCCGGGACAGGAACGAGGTACAATGAGCAGTTCTTC. As protein: CSVERAGTGTRYNEQFF.

This chain joins TRBV5-4 and TRBJ2-7, with 13 nucleotides matching TRBD2. J gave up 4 bases and V 0 bases, and 1 base lay outside the gene matches. The CDR3 consists of 15 residues. Germline V lookup: CDR1 SGHNT, CDR2 YYREEE (reference sequence). The CDR3 loop is CASSLGTSGRYEQYF. CDR3 in DNA: TGTGCCAGCAGCTTGGGGACTAGCGGGAGATACGAGCAGTACTTC.

Worth noting for this clone: At one end, the junction sequence differs from germline, possibly due to a read error. The chain has TRBV20-1 and TRBJ2-5; no clear D. CDR3 length equals 11 residues. Germline loops: CDR1 DFQATT, CDR2 SNEGSKA (reference sequence). For the CDR3, the DNA is TGCAGTGCACAGAACCAAGGGACCCAGTACTTC. This translates into CSAQNQGTQYF.

This sequence joins TRBV15 and TRBJ2-5, with 7 bases that match TRBD1. V trimming: 3 bases; J trimming: 4 bases; junction bases outside the gene matches: 11. CDR1 is LNHNV, CDR2 YYDKDF, per germline (reference sequence). This CDR3 is 16 amino acids long. The CDR3 region has the DNA TGTGCCACCAGCAGGGCGGCAGGGGGTAGGGGAGAGACCCAGTACTTC. Protein product: CATSRAAGGRGETQYF.

The rearrangement uses TRBV28 and TRBJ1-2, with D possibly matching TRBD1 (5 bases). CDR3 length equals 15 residues. V lost 3 bases and J lost 2, with 13 bases in between. From germline, CDR1 is MDHEN and CDR2 SYDVKM. CDR3 bases: TGTGCCAGCAGTTTGGGGCTTCGACTGAACTATGGCTACACCTTC. Amino acid sequence: CASSLGLRLNYGYTF.

This chain links TRBV5-1 with TRBJ2-7; D uncertain. Trimming shortened V by 0 bases and J by 0 bases, and 4 bases separated the two germline ends. This CDR3 comprises 13 residues. CDR1 and CDR2 from the germline V gene are SGHRS and YFSETQ. The CDR3 nucleotides are TGCGCCAGCAGCTTGGACTACTCCTACGAGCAGTACTTC. It translates to CASSLDYSYEQYF.

J is TRBJ1-2 and V is TRBV16, with no clear D. This CDR3 is built from 15 residues. V lost 2 bases and J lost 2, with 12 bases in between. Germline V gene sequence: CDR1 KGHSY, CDR2 FQNENV. The CDR3 protein is CASSQAVYSNYGYTF. The CDR3 nucleotides read TGTGCCAGCAGCCAAGCTGTCTACAGCAACTATGGCTACACCTTC. Looking up the rest from reference TRBV16 and TRBJ1-2 gives the full variable domain: GEEVAQTPKHLVRGEGQKAKLYCAPIKGHSYVFWYQQVLKNEFKFLISFQNENVFDETGMPKERFSAKCLPNSPCSLEIQATKLEDSAVYFCASSQAVYSNYGYTFGSGTRLTVV.

The chain recombines TRBV4-1 with TRBJ1-1, with a tentative D call TRBD1 (6 bases). Trimming shortened V by 3 bases and J by 0 bases, and 20 bases separated the two germline ends. The CDR3 covers 18 residues. CDR1 is MGHRA and CDR2 is YSYEKL in the germline V gene. CDR3 protein: CASSHPRGVYNLNTEAFF. The CDR3 DNA reads as TGCGCCAGCAGCCACCCCAGGGGCGTTTACAACCTGAACACTGAAGCTTTCTTT.

The rearrangement links TRBV28 to TRBJ1-2; 7 bases map to TRBD1. Germline trimming cut 7 bases from V and 8 bases from J; bases unmatched to any gene: 7. CDR1 is MDHEN, CDR2 SYDVKM, per germline. This CDR3 contains 12 residues. This CDR3 is CASTPDRRGYTF. The CDR3 region has the DNA TGTGCCAGCACTCCGGACAGGCGAGGCTACACCTTC.

The chain recombines TRBV5-4 with TRBJ1-1; 7 nucleotides align to TRBD1. The V and J ends lost 3 bases and 6 bases, in that order; junction bases with no gene match: 11. The germline V gene has CDR1 SGHNT and CDR2 YYREEE (reference sequence). The length of the CDR3 is 15 residues. This CDR3 reads CASSWEQGRWSEAFF. In DNA, the CDR3 is TGTGCCAGCAGCTGGGAACAGGGGAGATGGTCTGAAGCTTTCTTT. The full variable domain, rest sourced from reference TRBV5-4 and TRBJ1-1, is ETGVTQSPTHLIKTRGQQVTLRCSSQSGHNTVSWYQQALGQGPQFIFQYYREEENGRGNFPPRFSGLQFPNYSSELNVNALELDDSALYLCASSWEQGRWSEAFFGQGTRLTVV.

The V and J genes are TRBV5-1 and TRBJ2-5; D may be TRBD2 (6 bases). The J call may be mistaken, given a closer DNA end match to TRBJ2-7. In germline, CDR1 is SGHRS, CDR2 YFSETQ. The CDR3 contains 16 residues. The CDR3 DNA reads as TGCGCCAGCAGCTTGATGGGGCGGGACTTGGGCTACGAGCAGTACTTC. Its protein is CASSLMGRDLGYEQYF.

This clone was counted once. The gene calls are TRBV11-2 and TRBJ2-1; D may be TRBD1 (6 bases). The CDR3 spans 18 residues. V lost 5 bases to trimming and J lost 6 bases, with 26 bases between them. CDR1 and CDR2 from the germline V gene are SGHAT and FQNNGV. The CDR3 coding sequence is TGTGCCAGCAGCGTTGCCCTAGCAGGACAGCTCATCTTCAATGAGCAGTTCTTC. Encoded protein: CASSVALAGQLIFNEQFF.

The genes are TRBV11-2 and TRBJ2-7, with a tentative D call TRBD1 (6 bases). The CDR3 contains 14 residues. From germline, CDR1 is SGHAT and CDR2 FQNNGV. The ends were cut back, 5 bases at V and 0 bases at J, with 11 bases in the middle. The CDR3 DNA follows: TGTGCCAGCAGCCCGACAGGCTTCTCCTACGAGCAGTACTTC. This codes for CASSPTGFSYEQYF.

This chain links TRBV19 with TRBJ1-5; 8 bases are a match to TRBD1. This CDR3 region has 16 residues. The V gene's germline CDR1 is LNHDA and CDR2 SQIVND (reference sequence). V was clipped by 5 bases and J by 1 base; unmatched bases: 7. The CDR3 loop reads CASSSQGALSNQPQHF. The CDR3 DNA reads TGTGCCAGTAGTTCCCAGGGGGCATTGAGCAATCAGCCCCAGCATTTT.

The rearrangement joins TRBV28 to TRBJ2-7, with 7 positions matching TRBD1. The J segment lost 2 bases and the V segment lost 6 bases, leaving 7 bases of the junction unmatched. The CDR3 extends over 14 amino acids. CDR1 MDHEN and CDR2 SYDVKM come from the germline V gene. CDR3 nucleotide sequence: TGTGCCAGCAGGCGAACAGGGGCCGCCTACGAGCAGTACTTC. Translation gives CASRRTGAAYEQYF.

This rearrangement joins TRBV6-5 to TRBJ1-5; D call uncertain. The germline gives CDR1 MNHEY, CDR2 SVGAGI. The CDR3 sequence is 13 residues long. V shed 5 bases and J shed 6 bases, with 11 bases lying between them. The CDR3 protein is CASSEGVGQPQHF. In nucleotides, the CDR3 is TGTGCCAGCAGTGAGGGCGTCGGTCAGCCCCAGCATTTT.

The chain uses TRBV5-6 and TRBJ2-1, with 7 positions matching TRBD2. This CDR3 is built from 16 residues. With 4 bases clipped from V and 6 bases from J, the junction kept 13 bases outside the gene matches. CDR1 and CDR2 (germline): SGHDT, YYEEEE. The chain's CDR3 is CASSDTTAGVVNEQFF. The CDR3 DNA follows: TGTGCCAGCAGCGATACGACGGCGGGGGTCGTCAATGAGCAGTTCTTC.

The rearrangement links TRBV5-5 to TRBJ2-7, with 8 bases identical to TRBD2. The germline V gene has CDR1 SGHKS and CDR2 YYEKEE (reference sequence). V gave up 0 bases and J gave up 3 bases; unmatched junction bases: 11. The CDR3 loop spans 17 amino acids. CDR3 region: CASSLAWISGSYYEQYF. DNA of the CDR3: TGTGCCAGCAGCTTGGCCTGGATCAGCGGGAGCTACTACGAGCAGTACTTC.

V gene TRBV4-2 combines with J gene TRBJ2-3; perhaps TRBD2 as D (6 bases). The CDR3 runs to 14 residues. The V end lost 1 base, the J end lost 14 bases, and 19 bases lay between the germline ends. The germline V gene encodes CDR1 LGHNA and CDR2 YNFKEQ. The CDR3 DNA reads TGTGCCAGCAGCCAAGGTCCATACGGGAGTTCGGGGTATTTT. This codes for CASSQGPYGSSGYF.

The chain carries TRBV19 and TRBJ1-5, with TRBD1 matching 7 bases. V was clipped by 4 bases and J by 1 base; unmatched bases: 4. The CDR3 has 15 residues. From germline, CDR1 is LNHDA and CDR2 SQIVND (reference sequence). This CDR3 is CASSRDRESNQPQHF. CDR3 sequence (DNA): TGTGCCAGTAGTAGGGACAGAGAAAGCAATCAGCCCCAGCATTTT.

The chain links TRBV2 to TRBJ2-5; D uncertain. Germline V gene lookup returns CDR1 SNHLY and CDR2 FYNNEI. The CDR3 consists of 12 residues. V gave up 7 bases and J gave up 0 bases, with 6 bases separating them. CDR3 nucleotide sequence: TGTGCCAGCAACAAGAACCAAGAGACCCAGTACTTC. Residues: CASNKNQETQYF. Combining the CDR3 with reference TRBV2 and TRBJ2-5 gives the whole variable domain EPEVTQTPSHQVTQMGQEVILRCVPISNHLYFYWYRQILGQKVEFLVSFYNNEISEKSEIFDDQFSVERPDGSNFTLKIRSTKLEDSAMYFCASNKNQETQYFGPGTRLLVL.

This chain joins TRBV12-5 and TRBJ2-3; 7 bases are a match to TRBD2. J gave up 0 bases and V 3 bases, and 12 bases lay outside the gene matches. The germline V gene encodes CDR1 LGHNT and CDR2 FRNRAP. The CDR3 is made up of 18 amino acids. The CDR3 bases are TGTGCTAGTGGTTTACAGGAGGTGGGGGGGTCTAGCACAGATACGCAGTATTTT. Translation gives CASGLQEVGGSSTDTQYF.

V gene TRBV6-1 combines with J gene TRBJ2-2, with D possibly being TRBD1 (5 bases). Germline loops: CDR1 MNHNS, CDR2 SASEGT. CDR3 length: 14 residues. V was pared by 6 bases and J by 4 bases, with 12 bases between. CDR3 region: CASRGLPGTGELFF. The DNA for the CDR3 is TGTGCCAGCAGGGGGCTCCCGGGCACCGGGGAGCTGTTTTTT.

V and J are TRBV29-1 and TRBJ2-4, with a tentative D call TRBD1 (6 bases). Germline CDR1 reads SQVTM; CDR2 reads ANQGSEA. The CDR3 loop spans 15 amino acids. The germline V and J ends were trimmed by 2 bases and 0 bases, with 11 bases remaining between them. The CDR3 region is CSVERQVTAKNIQYF. Here the CDR3 DNA reads TGCAGCGTTGAACGACAGGTGACAGCCAAAAACATTCAGTACTTC.

A remark on this clone: Compared with germline, one end of the junction differs, possibly owing to a read error. V usage is TRBV7-9 and J usage is TRBJ1-4, with D hard to call. The CDR3 sequence is 15 residues long. The germline CDR1 and CDR2 sequences are SEHNR and FQNEAQ (reference sequence). The CDR3 reads CSSSLVGRLREKLFF. The CDR3 DNA reads TGTTCCAGCAGCTTAGTCGGTAGATTGAGGGAAAAACTGTTTTTT.

As for this clone: The sample contains more than one DNA sequence encoding this CDR3. The chain couples TRBV5-1 to TRBJ2-1; the D gene is possibly TRBD2 (5 bases). Germline V gene lookup returns CDR1 SGHRS and CDR2 YFSETQ. Deletions cut 4 bases from V and 0 bases from J, with 11 bases between. The CDR3 runs to 15 residues. CDR3 bases: TGCGCCAGCAGCGCCTCGGGGAGCTCCTACAATGAGCAGTTCTTC. This gives the protein CASSASGSSYNEQFF.